The clone carrying this T cell receptor beta chain came up a few times. One entry per CDR3 protein, called by TCRdb with MiXCR from the RT-PCR reads. The sample shows 400,000 to 500,000 distinct CDR3 sequences, more than 15% of them seen only once. This record belongs to a study of patients and donors after allogeneic stem cell transplantation. Trimming cost V 1 base and J 0 bases, with 9 bases left between them. From germline, CDR1 is MDHEN and CDR2 SYDVKM. This CDR3 contains 15 residues. Sequencing was done on a sample of blood, either unsorted or a sorted T cell fraction (not recorded which). This chain joins TRBV28 and TRBJ1-1, with D maybe TRBD1 (6 bases). This TCR was sampled from a human donor who was either an allogeneic HSCT recipient or a stem cell or donor lymphocyte infusion donor (not recorded which). It is not recorded whose cells these are; they may come from a transplant donor. As DNA, the CDR3 is TGTGCCAGCAGTTTATTAAACAGGGTGAACACTGAAGCTTTCTTT. Protein: CASSLLNRVNTEAFF.